This is a list of T cell receptor beta chains from one sample in a study of T cell responses to AZD1222 COVID-19 vaccine. Sequencing was performed with immunoSEQ multiplex PCR; in TCRdb, only in-frame clones are kept and a portion is missing. Of 150,000 or so clones listed, about nine tenths are singletons. Sequencing was performed on peripheral blood, taken on day 0 of AZD1222 vaccination. These receptors all come from an adult in good health. Each CDR3 is given with its conserved first and last residue. A D gene is named only where the DNA matches it firmly. Part of the rows lack a size; the others show once, few, many or a class for expanded clones.

cdr3_length	v_call	d_call	j_call	clone_size	cdr3_aa	cdr3_nt
15	TRBV7-9	TRBD1	TRBJ2-7	-	CASSLLGDRVDEQYF	TGTGCCAGCAGTCTCCTGGGGGACAGGGTCGACGAGCAGTACTTC
11	TRBV14	-	TRBJ1-1	-	CASSQLTEAFF	TGTGCCAGCAGCCAATTGACTGAAGCTTTCTTT
14	TRBV5-1	-	TRBJ2-7	-	CASSLPGSIYEQYF	TGCGCCAGCAGCTTGCCAGGGTCGATCTACGAGCAGTACTTC
15	TRBV12-1	-	TRBJ1-2	-	CASTLKTRDPPWHTF	TGTGCCAGCACCCTTAAAACCCGGGACCCCCCGTGGCACACCTTC
16	TRBV6-2/TRBV6-3	TRBD2	TRBJ2-7	-	CASSHRGELSSYEQYF	TGTGCCAGCAGCCACCGGGGGGAACTAAGCTCCTACGAGCAGTACTTC
15	TRBV11-3	-	TRBJ2-5	-	CASSLSQGRQETQYF	TGTGCCAGCAGCTTGTCACAGGGTAGGCAAGAGACCCAGTACTTC
19	TRBV7-6	TRBD2	TRBJ2-7	-	CASSSLLADLPRGTYEQYF	TGTGCCAGCAGCTCATTACTAGCGGACCTTCCACGTGGGACCTACGAGCAGTACTTC
11	TRBV11-2	TRBD1	TRBJ2-7	few	CASSMRTGVYF	TGTGCCAGCAGCATGCGGACAGGCGTCTACTTC
16	TRBV19	-	TRBJ1-2	-	CASNIRTELANYGYTF	TGTGCCAGTAATATACGGACAGAACTAGCTAACTATGGCTACACCTTC
15	TRBV3-1/TRBV3-2	-	TRBJ1-3	-	CASSLALYQGNTIYF	TGTGCCAGCAGCCTGGCATTGTACCAAGGAAACACCATATATTTT
20	TRBV30	TRBD1	TRBJ1-1	-	CAWSHGQGVYSSQANTEAFF	TGTGCCTGGAGTCATGGACAGGGGGTCTATTCGTCGCAAGCGAACACTGAAGCTTTCTTT
13	TRBV12-5	TRBD1	TRBJ1-1	-	CASGLVQGGEAFF	TGTGCTAGTGGTTTGGTCCAGGGGGGTGAAGCTTTCTTT
16	TRBV7-9	-	TRBJ2-2	-	CASTVLPSGNTGELFF	TGTGCCAGCACCGTTCTACCCTCGGGGAACACCGGGGAGCTGTTTTTT
13	TRBV6-5	-	TRBJ1-4	-	CATALDRGEKLFF	TGTGCCACCGCCCTAGACAGAGGGGAAAAACTGTTTTTT
15	TRBV27	TRBD2	TRBJ2-1	-	CASSPGTTRANEQFF	TGTGCCAGCAGTCCCGGGACTACCAGGGCCAATGAGCAGTTCTTC
18	TRBV27	TRBD1	TRBJ1-3	few	CASSDDRTGDFWRNTIYF	TGTGCCAGCTCAGACGACCGAACAGGGGATTTTTGGAGGAACACCATATATTTT
15	TRBV6-5	TRBD1	TRBJ1-2	-	CASSKMTGRDLAYTF	TGTGCCAGCAGTAAGATGACAGGGAGGGATCTCGCCTACACCTTC
13	TRBV7-2	TRBD2	TRBJ2-3	-	CASSLVPPAGMYF	TGTGCCAGCAGCTTAGTACCTCCAGCGGGGATGTATTTT
16	TRBV7-8	-	TRBJ2-6	-	CASSLVAFSGANVLTF	TGTGCCAGCAGCTTAGTTGCGTTTTCTGGGGCCAACGTCCTGACTTTC
14	TRBV7-2	-	TRBJ1-2	-	CASSAGTSYYGYTF	TGTGCCAGCAGCGCAGGGACAAGTTACTATGGCTACACCTTC
14	TRBV12-5	-	TRBJ1-5	once	CASGSTSEGQPQHF	TGTGCTAGTGGTTCTACCTCTGAGGGTCAGCCCCAGCATTTT
17	TRBV7-9	TRBD1	TRBJ1-5	-	CASSRTGTGLGNQPQHF	TGTGCCAGCAGCCGTACCGGGACAGGGTTGGGCAATCAGCCCCAGCATTTT
17	TRBV7-2	TRBD1	TRBJ1-3	-	CASSLARGGAGGNTIYF	TGTGCCAGCAGCTTAGCGCGAGGGGGCGCGGGGGGAAACACCATATATTTT
14	TRBV25-1	-	TRBJ1-3	-	CASLPPYSGNTIYF	TGTGCCAGCCTCCCTCCTTACTCTGGAAACACCATATATTTT
12	TRBV6-5	-	TRBJ1-2	-	CATIQANYGYTF	TGTGCCACCATCCAAGCCAACTATGGCTACACCTTC
13	TRBV5-6	TRBD1	TRBJ1-1	-	CASSMGQGAAAFF	TGTGCCAGCAGCATGGGACAGGGGGCTGCAGCTTTCTTT
14	TRBV6-2/TRBV6-3	TRBD1	TRBJ1-2	-	CASSPWTGAYGYTF	TGTGCCAGCAGTCCCTGGACAGGCGCCTATGGCTACACCTTC
17	TRBV7-9	-	TRBJ1-2	-	CASSYHLGTSPNYGYTF	TGTGCCAGCAGCTACCACCTCGGGACATCCCCTAACTATGGCTACACCTTC
10	TRBV7-9	-	TRBJ2-1	-	CASSLGEQFF	TGTGCCAGCAGCTTAGGGGAGCAGTTCTTC
16	TRBV11-3	-	TRBJ2-7	-	CASSLGSTASSYEQYF	TGTGCCAGCAGCTTAGGATCGACGGCAAGCTCCTACGAGCAGTACTTC
15	TRBV18	-	TRBJ2-5	-	CASSPPVGTGGTQYF	TGTGCCAGCTCACCACCGGTTGGGACTGGAGGGACCCAGTACTTC
14	TRBV2	-	TRBJ1-1	-	CATNPSAGSAEAFF	TGTGCCACTAACCCCAGCGCCGGGAGCGCTGAAGCTTTCTTT
16	TRBV6-5	TRBD1	TRBJ2-2	-	CASSSPGTANTGELFF	TGTGCCAGCAGTTCCCCCGGGACAGCGAACACCGGGGAGCTGTTTTTT
14	TRBV2	-	TRBJ1-2	-	CASRAGIIVYGYTF	TGTGCCAGCAGAGCAGGGATAATAGTTTACGGCTACACCTTC
13	TRBV5-6	-	TRBJ1-5	-	CASSSGRNQPQHF	TGTGCCAGCAGCAGCGGGAGGAATCAGCCCCAGCATTTT
13	TRBV29-1	-	TRBJ1-5	-	CSVGGDGNQPQHF	TGCAGCGTTGGGGGGGACGGCAATCAGCCCCAGCATTTT
12	TRBV6-1	-	TRBJ2-1	once	CASSESAPEKFF	TGTGCCAGCAGTGAGTCGGCTCCCGAAAAGTTCTTC
12	TRBV10-2	TRBD1	TRBJ2-5	few	CASLGGPETQYF	TGCGCCAGCTTAGGGGGCCCAGAGACCCAGTACTTC
16	TRBV18	-	TRBJ2-3	-	CASSPRGGTSTDTQYF	TGTGCCAGCTCACCCCGGGGCGGGACTAGCACAGATACGCAGTATTTT
14	TRBV29-1	TRBD1	TRBJ1-1	-	CSVEARQGNTEAFF	TGCAGCGTTGAAGCCCGACAGGGGAACACTGAAGCTTTCTTT
12	TRBV3-1/TRBV3-2	-	TRBJ1-1	-	CASSQVQGKAFF	TGTGCCAGCAGCCAAGTGCAGGGAAAAGCTTTCTTT
17	TRBV27	TRBD1	TRBJ1-1	-	CASSGYIEGAMNTEAFF	TGTGCCAGCAGTGGATATATTGAGGGGGCGATGAACACTGAAGCTTTCTTT
15	TRBV2	TRBD1	TRBJ1-6	-	CASSRRTGLNSPLHF	TGTGCCAGCAGCCGAAGGACAGGGCTTAATTCACCCCTCCACTTT
15	TRBV29-1	-	TRBJ1-1	-	CSARGGDLTTGAAFF	TGCAGCGCCCGGGGAGGAGACCTAACTACCGGAGCAGCTTTCTTT
17	TRBV4-2	-	TRBJ2-1	-	CASSQEPAAPSYNEQFF	TGTGCCAGCAGCCAAGAACCGGCGGCTCCCTCCTACAATGAGCAGTTCTTC
13	TRBV6-5	TRBD1	TRBJ1-1	few	CASVRDRVGEAFF	TGTGCCAGCGTTAGGGACAGAGTGGGTGAAGCTTTCTTT